The 2 T cell receptor beta chains given below trace back to one sample, sequenced in a study of shared clonotypes between healthy human individuals. Repertoires were generated with immunoSEQ multiplex PCR, while TCRdb's copy carries only in-frame clones and drops some. The sample holds about 480,000 clones; 60% to 80% are singletons and the top ten take approximately 12%. Material: PBMCs. All receptors come from a woman aged 35 to 49 in good health. Some clones in this sample may be carry-over from other donors' samples.

J is TRBJ1-3 and V is TRBV6-1; D is ambiguous. The CDR3 extends over 14 amino acids. With 4 bases removed from V and 0 bases from J, the gap between germline ends came to 7 bases. The germline V gene encodes CDR1 MNHNS and CDR2 SASEGT. CDR3 nucleotide sequence: TGTGCCAGCAGTGCAGGCTTCTCTGGAAACACCATATATTTT. Amino acid sequence: CASSAGFSGNTIYF.

V usage is TRBV5-1 and J usage is TRBJ1-4; 7 nucleotides line up with TRBD1. Looked up from germline, CDR1 is SGHRS and CDR2 is YFSETQ. The CDR3 has 15 residues. V shed 3 bases and J 7 bases; nucleotides not matched to a gene: 9. CDR3: CASSSDRAMGEKLFF. CDR3 coding DNA: TGCGCCAGCAGCTCTGACAGGGCGATGGGTGAAAAACTGTTTTTT.